Listed below are T cell receptor beta chains from one sample, sequenced in a study of cytomegalovirus exposure and HLA in healthy donors. TCRdb's copy holds only in-frame clones and misses some; the assay was immunoSEQ multiplex PCR. Of about 140,000 clones in the sample, about 80% were seen once. The sample consisted of PBMCs. The receptor source for this set is a middle-aged man in good health and CMV-seropositive. The CDR3 runs from the conserved cysteine through the conserved F or W. A D gene is named only where the DNA matches it firmly. Clone sizes are given selectively: once, few, many, or a class where the clone is expanded.

TRBJ1-2,TRBV19,few,.,TGTGCCAGTAGTAATCTCGGGGAACCAAACTATGGCTACACCTTC,CASSNLGEPNYGYTF
TRBJ1-2,TRBV7-2,once,TRBD1,TGTGCCAGCAGCCGTGGTTCGGGACAGAACTATGGCTACACCTTC,CASSRGSGQNYGYTF
TRBJ1-1,TRBV6-6,.,TRBD1,TGTGCCAGCCAGGGGGCGCGGAACACTGAAGCTTTCTTT,CASQGARNTEAFF
TRBJ2-7,TRBV10-3,.,.,TGTGCCATCAGTGAAAGACAGCTTTACGAGCAGTACTTC,CAISERQLYEQYF
TRBJ2-7,TRBV25-1,.,TRBD2,TGTGCCAGCAGTGTACCTCCGGGGGGGCGGCGGTACTTC,CASSVPPGGRRYF
TRBJ1-6,TRBV5-4,.,TRBD1,TGTGCCAGCAGCACACCACAGGGGGCGCTTAGTAATTCACCCCTCCACTTT,CASSTPQGALSNSPLHF
TRBJ1-5,TRBV6-1,.,.,TGTGCCAGCACCCCGCAACAGTCAAATCAGCCCCAGCATTTT,CASTPQQSNQPQHF
TRBJ2-7,TRBV7-9,.,TRBD2,TGTTCCAGCAGCTTAGGGGCGGGAGTCAGGGAGCAGTACTTC,CSSSLGAGVREQYF
TRBJ2-1,TRBV10-3,once,TRBD2,TGTGCCATCAGATCCTTGGTAGCGGGGGACCTCTACAATGAGCAGTTCTTC,CAIRSLVAGDLYNEQFF
TRBJ2-4,TRBV6-1,.,.,TGTGCCAGCAGTGAAGAAGGAGGGTTGGACATTCAGTACTTC,CASSEEGGLDIQYF
TRBJ1-5,TRBV5-6,.,.,TGTGCCAGCAGCCAGGGAATTCATCAGCCCCAGCATTTT,CASSQGIHQPQHF
TRBJ2-7,TRBV29-1,.,.,TGCAGCGCCCGGACAGAGCCCTCCTACGAGCAGTACTTC,CSARTEPSYEQYF
TRBJ2-5,TRBV27,once,.,TGTGCCAGCAGTCCCCAGGGTCGGGAAGAGACCCAGTACTTC,CASSPQGREETQYF
TRBJ2-7,TRBV19,.,.,TGTGCCAGTAGTACCCAAAACTCCTACGAGCAGTACTTC,CASSTQNSYEQYF
TRBJ2-5,TRBV7-9,.,TRBD1,TGTGCCAGCAGCTTATCAGGGGGTTGGGGAGAGACCCAGTACTTC,CASSLSGGWGETQYF
TRBJ2-5,TRBV5-1,.,TRBD2,TGCGCCAGCAGCTCCCAGGGTGTAGCGGGAGAGACCCAGTACTTC,CASSSQGVAGETQYF
TRBJ2-3,TRBV11-3,.,TRBD2,TGTGCCAGCAGCTTAGTGCTAGCGGCCACAGATACGCAGTATTTT,CASSLVLAATDTQYF
TRBJ1-4,TRBV11-2,.,TRBD1,TGTGCCAGCAGCTTAAGGACAGGGCTCCGTAAAAAACTGTTTTTT,CASSLRTGLRKKLFF
TRBJ2-1,TRBV27,.,TRBD2,TGTGCCAGCAGTTTCCTCTCGGGAGGGCTCTATGAGCAGTTCTTC,CASSFLSGGLYEQFF
TRBJ2-3,TRBV5-1,.,.,TGCGCCAGCAGCTTGGTGCTAGCAGCAGATACGCAGTATTTT,CASSLVLAADTQYF
TRBJ2-1,TRBV13,.,.,TGTGCCAGCAGCTTAGTTTCCTTCGAGGGGCAGTTCTTC,CASSLVSFEGQFF
TRBJ2-3,TRBV29-1,.,TRBD2,TGCAGCGTTGATAGGCTAGCGGATTCAGATACGCAGTATTTT,CSVDRLADSDTQYF